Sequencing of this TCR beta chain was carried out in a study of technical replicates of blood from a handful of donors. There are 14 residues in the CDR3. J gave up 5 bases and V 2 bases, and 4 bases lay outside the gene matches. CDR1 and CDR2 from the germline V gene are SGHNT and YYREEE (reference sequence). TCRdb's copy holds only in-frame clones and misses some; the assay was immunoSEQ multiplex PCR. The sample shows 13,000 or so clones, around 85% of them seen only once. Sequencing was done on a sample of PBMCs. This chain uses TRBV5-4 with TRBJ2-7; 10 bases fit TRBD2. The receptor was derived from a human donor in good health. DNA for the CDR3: TGTGCCAGCAGCTTTAGCGGGAGGTTCAACGAGCAGTACTTC. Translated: CASSFSGRFNEQYF.